Each of the 10 T cell receptor beta chains below was sequenced from the same sample in a study of shared clonotypes between healthy human individuals. Sequencing was performed with immunoSEQ multiplex PCR; in TCRdb, only in-frame clones are kept and a portion is missing. The table has roughly 1 million clones, about 75% seen once. The sequenced material came from memory CD4+ T cells sorted from blood. Subset reported: CD45RA-negative fraction. All receptors come from a man in his late teens or twenties in good health.

The V call is TRBV7-2, the J call TRBJ2-3; D uncertain. With 4 bases removed from V and 1 base from J, the gap between germline ends came to 12 bases. This CDR3 spans 15 amino acids. Per the germline V gene, CDR1 is SGHTA and CDR2 is FQGNSA. The CDR3, as DNA: TGTGCCAGCAGCTCTATTGATTGGCGCACAGATACGCAGTATTTT. Translating it yields CASSSIDWRTDTQYF.

This clone appeared once. Other DNA sequences in this sample translate to the same CDR3. CDR3 in amino acids: CASSSSGGGETQYF. CDR3 in DNA: TGTGCCAGCAGCTCCAGCGGGGGAGGGGAGACCCAGTACTTC. The V gene is TRBV5-4, the J gene TRBJ2-5, with 8 bases matching TRBD2. CDR1 is SGHNT, CDR2 YYREEE, per germline (reference sequence). There are 14 residues in the CDR3. J gave up 5 bases and V 3 bases, and 6 bases lay outside the gene matches.

This clone was observed a few times. The chain combines TRBV7-2 with TRBJ1-5; the match to TRBD1 covers 8 bases. Germline CDR1 SGHTA, CDR2 FQGNSA. This CDR3 contains 13 residues. The V and J ends lost 4 bases and 6 bases, in that order; junction bases with no gene match: 2. CDR3 sequence: CASSSDRAQPQHF. CDR3 bases: TGTGCCAGCAGCTCGGACAGGGCTCAGCCCCAGCATTTT. The full variable domain, rest sourced from reference TRBV7-2 and TRBJ1-5, is GAGVSQSPSNKVTEKGKDVELRCDPISGHTALYWYRQSLGQGLEFLIYFQGNSAPDKSGLPSDRFSAERTGGSVSTLTIQRTQQEDSAVYLCASSSDRAQPQHFGDGTRLSIL.

Worth noting for this clone: Other DNA sequences within the sample encode an identical CDR3. The gene calls are TRBV7-2 and TRBJ1-1; possible D gene TRBD1, 6 bases. The CDR3 loop spans 15 amino acids. Trimming removed 1 base at V and 0 bases at J, with 9 bases between. CDR1 is SGHTA and CDR2 is FQGNSA in the germline V gene. CDR3 sequence (DNA): TGTGCCAGCAGCTTAGAAGGGGGGTTGAACACTGAAGCTTTCTTT. This sequence encodes CASSLEGGLNTEAFF.

The sample holds a few counts of this clone. The rearrangement links TRBV4-1 to TRBJ2-5; D is unresolved. The V end lost 6 bases, the J end lost 5 bases, and 19 bases lay between the germline ends. In germline, CDR1 is MGHRA, CDR2 YSYEKL. This CDR3 spans 15 amino acids. As DNA, the CDR3 is TGCGCCAGCAGGGGCGAGGACGGTCGAATTGAGACCCAGTACTTC. Its translation is CASRGEDGRIETQYF.

This rearrangement joins TRBV30 to TRBJ1-2; the match to TRBD1 covers 9 bases. Germline V CDR1 and CDR2: GTSNPN, SVGIG (reference sequence). V lost 1 base, J lost 7 bases, and 7 bases stayed unmatched. The CDR3 has 14 amino acids. The CDR3 nucleotides are TGTGCCTGGAGTGGGGACAGGGTGGAACTTGGCTACACCTTC. Residues: CAWSGDRVELGYTF.

This chain uses TRBV5-6 with TRBJ1-1; 11 bases fit TRBD1. Germline CDR1 SGHDT, CDR2 YYEEEE. CDR3 size: 16 residues. Trimming removed 1 base from V and 5 bases from J; junction bases left unmatched: 7. CDR3 loop: CASSLRRTGGLTEAFF. As DNA, the CDR3 is TGTGCCAGCAGCTTGCGGAGGACAGGGGGCCTGACTGAAGCTTTCTTT.

The chain combines TRBV7-7 with TRBJ1-3, with unresolved D. The germline V gene has CDR1 SSHAT and CDR2 FNYEAQ (reference sequence). This CDR3 spans 16 amino acids. Here the CDR3 reads CASSPSPASSGNTIYF. The CDR3 coding sequence is TGTGCTAGCTCACCCTCACCCGCGAGCTCTGGAAACACCATATATTTT.

The chain links TRBV7-3 to TRBJ1-1, with D possibly being TRBD1 (5 bases). Germline CDR1 and CDR2: SGHTA and FQGTGA. Trimming stripped 5 bases from V and 7 bases from J, with 26 bases between. The CDR3 is made up of 17 amino acids. As DNA, the CDR3 is TGTGCCAGCAGCCTGACAGAAAAGGAGACAGAGACCTGTGAAGCTTTCTTT. This sequence encodes CASSLTEKETETCEAFF.

This chain joins TRBV15 and TRBJ2-5; 7 positions match TRBD1. J gave up 7 bases and V 1 base, and 0 bases lay outside the gene matches. CDR1 is LNHNV, CDR2 YYDKDF, per germline (reference sequence). The CDR3 sequence is 12 residues long. CDR3 loop: CATSRGTGTQYF. As DNA, the CDR3 is TGTGCCACCAGCAGAGGGACAGGGACCCAGTACTTC.